These 4 T cell receptor beta chains originate from one sample sequenced in a study of neurological immune-mediated disorders. Each CDR3 protein is one row after TCRdb ran MiXCR on the 5' RACE reads. The profile shows some 60,000 distinct CDR3 sequences, 4% to 6% of them singletons. Sequencing used PBMCs. These receptors originate from a woman aged 45-65 years with multiple sclerosis.

This clonotype was counted many times. The V call is TRBV12-3 or TRBV12-4, the J call TRBJ2-7; tentative D call: TRBD1 (6 bases). V dropped 6 bases and J dropped 6 bases, with 15 bases sitting between them. This CDR3 contains 13 residues. This chain's CDR3 is CASSPRTVSEQYF. DNA for the CDR3: TGTGCCAGCAGCCCAAGGACAGTATCCGAGCAGTACTTC.

This clonotype occurred a few times. The chain uses TRBV20-1 and TRBJ2-2; possible D gene TRBD2, 5 bases. Deletions cut 0 bases from V and 6 bases from J, with 14 bases between. This CDR3 is built from 15 residues. Germline V lookup: CDR1 DFQATT, CDR2 SNEGSKA (reference sequence). This CDR3 is CSARETGFRAGELFF. The DNA of the CDR3 is TGCAGTGCTAGAGAAACGGGATTTAGGGCCGGGGAGCTGTTTTTT.

The table lists this clonotype with many counts. The V call is TRBV3-1, the J call TRBJ2-1; unclear D gene. Trimming removed 4 bases from V and 8 bases from J, with 6 bases in between. This CDR3 region has 11 residues. Germline CDR1 and CDR2: LGHDT and YNNKEL (reference sequence). DNA for the CDR3: TGTGCCAGCAGCCTCATGCATGAGCAGTTCTTC. Translation: CASSLMHEQFF.

This clonotype was counted ten times or more. The chain uses TRBV10-3 and TRBJ1-2, with 10 bases that match TRBD1. The germline CDR1 and CDR2 sequences are ENHRY and SYGVKD. CDR3 length equals 17 residues. Trimming cost V 6 bases and J 7 bases; bases outside gene matches: 17. The CDR3 here is CAIRGSSGTGELGGYTF. As DNA, the CDR3 is TGTGCCATCAGGGGGAGCTCCGGGACAGGGGAACTAGGTGGCTACACCTTC.